The 27 T cell receptor beta chains listed next were all sequenced from one sample in a study of T-cell memory formation after mild COVID-19. TCRdb reprocessed the 5' RACE reads with MiXCR, giving one entry per CDR3 protein. The sample lists roughly 350,000 distinct CDR3 sequences; 12% to 15% were seen once. Input material: PBMCs or a T cell subset sorted from them (not recorded which). The receptor set was obtained from a man between 18 and 29 years old who had mild COVID-19 (a few samples of this study predate the infection). Cell type and time point are not known.

This clonotype came up once. J is TRBJ2-7 and V is TRBV4-1; D possibly uses TRBD1 or TRBD2 (5 bases each). CDR1 is MGHRA, CDR2 YSYEKL, per germline. The V and J ends lost 0 bases and 2 bases respectively, with 8 bases between them. The CDR3 spans 14 residues. CDR3 region: CASSQEWGTYEQYF. In DNA, the CDR3 is TGCGCCAGCAGCCAAGAATGGGGGACCTACGAGCAGTACTTC.

V usage is TRBV24-1 and J usage is TRBJ2-2, with 12 bases that match TRBD1. Germline V CDR1 and CDR2: KGHDR, SFDVKD. The J segment lost 7 bases and the V segment lost 4 bases, leaving 3 bases of the junction unmatched. The CDR3 totals 15 residues. The CDR3 protein is CATSEGQGAHGELFF. The CDR3 DNA is TGTGCCACCAGTGAGGGACAGGGGGCTCACGGGGAGCTGTTTTTT.

This clonotype came up a few times. The V call is TRBV7-2, the J call TRBJ1-6; D gene ambiguous. Germline V gives CDR1 SGHTA, CDR2 FQGNSA. V lost 0 bases and J 10 bases, leaving 1 base between the germline ends. This CDR3 has 11 amino acids. CDR3 DNA sequence: TGTGCCAGCAGCTTAGCCTCACCCCTCCACTTT. Residues: CASSLASPLHF. Looking up the rest from reference TRBV7-2 and TRBJ1-6 gives the full variable domain: GAGVSQSPSNKVTEKGKDVELRCDPISGHTALYWYRQSLGQGLEFLIYFQGNSAPDKSGLPSDRFSAERTGGSVSTLTIQRTQQEDSAVYLCASSLASPLHFGNGTRLTVT.

This chain connects TRBV6-1 to TRBJ2-3; TRBD2 agrees at 10 bases. Germline-derived CDR1 and CDR2 are MNHNS and SASEGT. CDR3 length: 16 amino acids. V dropped 4 bases and J dropped 0; count of bases not matched to a gene: 4. The CDR3 spells CASSVAGGSSTDTQYF. The CDR3 DNA sequence: TGTGCCAGCAGTGTAGCGGGGGGCTCTAGCACAGATACGCAGTATTTT.

This clonotype turned up a few times. The V and J genes are TRBV5-1 and TRBJ1-4, with a weak D call TRBD1 (5 bases). Trimming took 5 bases from V and 5 from J, leaving 16 bases between them. Germline-derived CDR1 and CDR2 are SGHRS and YFSETQ. The CDR3 sequence is 15 residues long. This chain's CDR3 is CASRAGPQMNEKLFF. DNA of the CDR3: TGCGCCAGCAGGGCAGGGCCTCAGATGAATGAAAAACTGTTTTTT. Complete variable domain (other parts from reference TRBV5-1 and TRBJ1-4): KAGVTQTPRYLIKTRGQQVTLSCSPISGHRSVSWYQQTPGQGLQFLFEYFSETQRNKGNFPGRFSGRQFSNSRSEMNVSTLELGDSALYLCASRAGPQMNEKLFFGSGTQLSVL.

This clonotype was observed a few times. V is TRBV6-5 and J is TRBJ1-5; TRBD1 aligns across 8 bases. CDR1 and CDR2 from the germline V gene are MNHEY and SVGAGI. The V gene end was trimmed by 2 bases and the J gene end by 11 bases; junction bases not matched to a gene: 17. CDR3 length: 17 residues. CDR3 loop: CASSYRRPGQGGSAQHF. CDR3 DNA: TGTGCCAGCAGTTACCGGCGACCCGGACAGGGTGGCTCGGCCCAGCATTTT.

The J gene is TRBJ2-2, the V gene TRBV7-7; 7 bases fit TRBD1. Looked up from germline, CDR1 is SSHAT and CDR2 is FNYEAQ (reference sequence). The CDR3 sequence is 15 residues long. V shed 6 bases, J shed 7 bases, and the junction held 11 bases outside the gene matches. DNA for the CDR3: TGTGCCAGCAGTCCTTTGGACAGGAGTAACGGGGAGCTGTTTTTT. Amino acids: CASSPLDRSNGELFF. Combining the CDR3 with reference TRBV7-7 and TRBJ2-2 gives the whole variable domain GAGVSQSPRYKVTKRGQDVTLRCDPISSHATLYWYQQALGQGPEFLTYFNYEAQPDKSGLPSDRFSAERPEGSISTLTIQRTEQRDSAMYRCASSPLDRSNGELFFGEGSRLTVL.

This clonotype was counted between two and nine times. This chain links TRBV28 with TRBJ1-2, with D possibly being TRBD1 (5 bases). CDR3 length: 16 residues. Trimming left V 3 bases short and J 7 bases short, with 21 bases between. The germline CDR1 and CDR2 sequences are MDHEN and SYDVKM. CDR3: CASSLSSLTVEFGYTF. The CDR3 nucleotides are TGTGCCAGCAGTTTGTCCTCTTTGACAGTTGAGTTTGGCTACACCTTC.

The chain has TRBV6-6 and TRBJ2-1; tentatively, D is TRBD1 (6 bases). The CDR3 runs 12 residues. Germline assignment: CDR1 MNHNY and CDR2 SVGAGI (reference sequence). Trimming took 2 bases from V and 8 from J, leaving 7 bases between them. In nucleotides, the CDR3 is TGTGCCAGCAGTTACGGGGGCGATGAGCAGTTCTTC. Amino acids: CASSYGGDEQFF.

This clonotype showed up many times. The CDR3 DNA reads as TGTGCCAGCAGCCATTACAGATTGAACACTGAAGCTTTCTTT. This encodes CASSHYRLNTEAFF. The chain combines TRBV14 with TRBJ1-1; the D is unclear. V lost 3 bases to trimming and J lost 0 bases, with 8 bases between them. The germline CDR1 and CDR2 sequences are SGHDN and FVKESK. The CDR3 sequence is 14 residues long.

The rearrangement joins TRBV6-8 to TRBJ2-3, with 7 bases fitting TRBD1. The ends lost 6 bases at V and 3 bases at J; junction bases unmatched: 6. The CDR3 loop spans 14 amino acids. CDR1 is MNHGY and CDR2 is SAAAGT in the germline V gene. The CDR3 region has the DNA TGTGCCAGCAGCGACAGGGAGTTTACAGATACGCAGTATTTT. Encoded protein: CASSDREFTDTQYF.

This chain uses TRBV7-2 with TRBJ1-5; TRBD1 might be the D (5 bases). The germline V gene encodes CDR1 SGHTA and CDR2 FQGNSA. The CDR3 sequence is 15 residues long. Trimming cost V 2 bases and J 0 bases, with 8 bases left between them. The CDR3 region is CASSLQGDSNQPQHF. In DNA form, the CDR3 reads TGTGCCAGCAGCTTACAGGGAGATAGCAATCAGCCCCAGCATTTT.

J is TRBJ2-7 and V is TRBV20-1, with D possibly matching TRBD2 (6 bases). In germline, CDR1 is DFQATT, CDR2 SNEGSKA (reference sequence). V was shortened by 4 bases and J by 0 bases, with 16 bases between the two germline ends. The CDR3 covers 15 residues. The CDR3 loop reads CSATPGAGSSYEQYV. CDR3 DNA sequence: TGCAGTGCTACCCCCGGAGCGGGCAGCTCCTACGAGCAGTACGTC.

In this sample, this clonotype turned up a few times. V is TRBV5-1 and J is TRBJ2-2; a weak D match, TRBD1 (5 bases). V shed 8 bases and J shed 6 bases, with 23 bases lying between them. The CDR3 is 16 amino acids. CDR1 SGHRS and CDR2 YFSETQ come from the germline V gene. The CDR3 DNA is TGCGCCAGTAAACTGACCGACAGATCCTCCGCCGGGGAGCTGTTTTTT. Amino acid sequence: CASKLTDRSSAGELFF.

Many counts were recorded for this clonotype. The chain employs TRBV20-1 and TRBJ2-5, with D possibly matching TRBD2 (6 bases). The V end lost 3 bases, the J end lost 0 bases, and 8 bases lay between the germline ends. Germline V gene data show CDR1 as DFQATT and CDR2 as SNEGSKA (reference sequence). CDR3 size: 13 residues. The CDR3 DNA reads as TGCAGTGCTAGTCGGGGGTACCAAGAGACCCAGTACTTC. Protein: CSASRGYQETQYF.

The genes are TRBV5-1 and TRBJ2-7, with no clear D. CDR1 SGHRS and CDR2 YFSETQ come from the germline V gene. The CDR3 is made up of 14 amino acids. V gave up 5 bases and J gave up 2 bases, with 14 bases separating them. CDR3 in DNA: TGCGCCAGCAGTCTCCAGGACCGTACCTACGAGCAGTACTTC. This codes for CASSLQDRTYEQYF.

This clonotype was recorded a few times. The gene calls are TRBV3-1 and TRBJ2-6, with D hard to call. CDR3 length equals 18 residues. The germline gives CDR1 LGHDT, CDR2 YNNKEL (reference sequence). Trimming cost V 1 base and J 0 bases, with 13 bases left between them. CDR3 sequence reads: CASSQGVPLISGANVLTF. The CDR3 region has the DNA TGTGCCAGCAGCCAAGGCGTCCCACTAATCTCTGGGGCCAACGTCCTGACTTTC.

The chain combines TRBV12-3 or TRBV12-4 with TRBJ2-5; D remains unclear. Trimming left V 2 bases short and J 2 bases short, with 12 bases between. The CDR3 is 15 residues long. In DNA form, the CDR3 reads TGTGCCAGCAGTTTAAGAGGCGGTCAACAAGAGACCCAGTACTTC. Protein product: CASSLRGGQQETQYF.

V usage is TRBV2 and J usage is TRBJ2-5; D gene ambiguous. The CDR3 spans 15 residues. Germline lookup yields CDR1 SNHLY and CDR2 FYNNEI. Trimming removed 5 bases at V and 5 bases at J, with 18 bases between. The CDR3 reads CASSTRDQRAETQYF. DNA of the CDR3: TGTGCCAGCAGTACCCGCGACCAGCGCGCGGAGACCCAGTACTTC.

This clonotype was seen a handful of times. The chain employs TRBV9 and TRBJ2-5; 8 bases fit TRBD1. In germline, CDR1 is SGDLS, CDR2 YYNGEE. V gave up 0 bases and J gave up 5 bases; unmatched junction bases: 9. This CDR3 has 16 amino acids. The CDR3 sequence is CASSVVGQGSWETQYF. The CDR3 nucleotides read TGTGCCAGCAGCGTAGTAGGACAGGGTTCGTGGGAGACCCAGTACTTC.

The table lists this clonotype with a few counts. CDR3 nucleotides: TGTGCCAGCACCCGGCAAGGGGGCTACACTGAAGCTTTCTTT. Translated, it gives CASTRQGGYTEAFF. The V call is TRBV27, the J call TRBJ1-1, with 7 bases fitting TRBD1. From germline, CDR1 is MNHEY and CDR2 SMNVEV (reference sequence). The CDR3 is made up of 14 amino acids. J lost 3 bases, V lost 7 bases, and 8 bases had no gene match.

This clonotype occurred a few times. The chain recombines TRBV5-1 with TRBJ1-4; D unresolved. The CDR3 is 14 residues long. The germline V gene encodes CDR1 SGHRS and CDR2 YFSETQ. V lost 0 bases, J lost 6 bases, and 9 bases lay in between. For the CDR3, the DNA is TGCGCCAGCAGCTTGGGGCAGTTGGATGAAAAACTGTTTTTT. It encodes CASSLGQLDEKLFF.

The CDR3 loop reads CSAVVAGSFPPSNQPQHF. The CDR3 DNA reads TGCAGTGCCGTGGTCGCAGGGTCCTTTCCGCCGAGCAATCAGCCCCAGCATTTT. The J gene is TRBJ1-5, the V gene TRBV20-1, with D perhaps TRBD1 (5 bases). Germline loops: CDR1 DFQATT, CDR2 SNEGSKA (reference sequence). Trimming cost V 6 bases and J 1 base, with 25 bases left between them. This CDR3 has 18 residues.

The chain is built from TRBV6-5 and TRBJ2-1; weak D call: TRBD1 (6 bases). V lost 7 bases to trimming and J lost 8 bases, with 15 bases between them. The CDR3 has 13 amino acids. Germline CDR1 is MNHEY and CDR2 is SVGAGI. CDR3 in amino acids: CASTQPYRDEQFF. In nucleotides, the CDR3 is TGTGCCAGCACCCAGCCTTACAGGGATGAGCAGTTCTTC.

V gene TRBV4-3 combines with J gene TRBJ1-2; TRBD1 agrees at 8 bases. V was pared by 0 bases and J by 8 bases, with 8 bases of the junction left unmatched. From germline, CDR1 is LGHNA and CDR2 YSLEER. The CDR3 has 15 amino acids. The CDR3 sequence: CASSQDLTPGGGYTF. CDR3 DNA sequence: TGCGCCAGCAGCCAAGATCTTACGCCAGGGGGCGGCTACACCTTC.

This clonotype was detected only a few times. The chain uses TRBV12-3 or TRBV12-4 and TRBJ1-6; D unresolved. With 3 bases removed from V and 12 bases from J, the gap between germline ends came to 6 bases. The CDR3 covers 11 residues. The CDR3 nucleotides are TGTGCCAGCAGTTTTCTGGGACCCCTCCACTTT. Amino acid sequence: CASSFLGPLHF.

This rearrangement joins TRBV6-5 to TRBJ1-6, with TRBD1 matching 7 bases. The V gene's germline CDR1 is MNHEY and CDR2 SVGAGI. The CDR3 covers 15 residues. Unmatched junction bases numbered 9, after V lost 3 bases and J lost 10 bases. CDR3: CASSYGGGASSPLHF. The CDR3 DNA follows: TGTGCCAGCAGTTATGGAGGGGGCGCATCCTCACCCCTCCACTTT.